These 11 T cell receptor beta chains were sequenced from one sample in a study of T cells in lung cancer brain metastases. The protocol was immunoSEQ multiplex PCR, while the TCRdb copy is restricted to in-frame clones and leaves out a portion. The sample carries about 2,900 clones, approximately 85% recorded once. The sequencing input was tumor tissue from the primary lung tumor. These receptors all stem from a woman aged 60 to 75 with non-small cell lung cancer.

The chain has TRBV11-2 and TRBJ1-2, with 10 bases identical to TRBD1. Trimming cost V 6 bases and J 8 bases; bases outside gene matches: 12. CDR1 and CDR2 (germline): SGHAT, FQNNGV. The CDR3 contains 15 residues. CDR3 protein: CASSLLGTGDEGYTF. CDR3 coding DNA: TGTGCCAGCAGTTTACTAGGGACAGGGGATGAAGGCTACACCTTC. Combining the CDR3 with reference TRBV11-2 and TRBJ1-2 gives the whole variable domain EAGVAQSPRYKIIEKRQSVAFWCNPISGHATLYWYQQILGQGPKLLIQFQNNGVVDDSQLPKDRFSAERLKGVDSTLKIQPAKLEDSAVYLCASSLLGTGDEGYTFGSGTRLTVV.

This clone was observed a few times. This rearrangement joins TRBV5-1 to TRBJ1-4, with unresolved D. V lost 0 bases and J 4 bases, leaving 4 bases between the germline ends. This CDR3 has 13 residues. Germline CDR1 is SGHRS and CDR2 is YFSETQ. The CDR3 DNA follows: TGCGCCAGCAGCTTGGGGAGTAATGAAAAACTGTTTTTT. Encoded protein: CASSLGSNEKLFF.

This chain links TRBV5-4 with TRBJ1-2; 9 nucleotides match TRBD1. CDR3 length equals 15 residues. The V segment lost 4 bases and the J segment 4 bases; nucleotides outside the gene matches: 8. Looked up from germline, CDR1 is SGHNT and CDR2 is YYREEE (reference sequence). CDR3 bases: TGTGCCAGCAGCCCCGGGACAGGGTCTCCCTATGGCTACACCTTC. It translates to CASSPGTGSPYGYTF. The full variable domain, rest sourced from reference TRBV5-4 and TRBJ1-2, is ETGVTQSPTHLIKTRGQQVTLRCSSQSGHNTVSWYQQALGQGPQFIFQYYREEENGRGNFPPRFSGLQFPNYSSELNVNALELDDSALYLCASSPGTGSPYGYTFGSGTRLTVV.

The gene calls are TRBV7-5 and TRBJ2-1; the table gives TRBD1 as D, unverified against the DNA. TRBV7-5 is described as a pseudogene. The CDR3 spans 13 residues. The CDR3 coding sequence is TGTGTCAGAGCTGCTGGGCTTAACAATGAGCAGTTCTTC. Translation gives CVRAAGLNNEQFF.

The count of this clone is one. The CDR3 region is CASSNWGEGGYTF. The DNA for the CDR3 is TGTGCCAGCAGCAATTGGGGTGAAGGAGGCTACACCTTC. The gene calls are TRBV7-9 and TRBJ1-2; no definite D call. Germline values: CDR1 SEHNR, CDR2 FQNEAQ (reference sequence). This CDR3 is built from 13 residues. Trimming stripped 5 bases from V and 8 bases from J, with 15 bases between.

The gene calls are TRBV28 and TRBJ2-7; D unclear. CDR3 length: 11 amino acids. The V gene's germline CDR1 is MDHEN and CDR2 SYDVKM. The germline V and J ends were trimmed by 9 bases and 3 bases, with 9 bases remaining between them. The CDR3 region is CASRLGYEQYF. CDR3 bases: TGTGCCAGTCGCTTGGGCTACGAGCAGTACTTC.

The chain carries TRBV29-1 and TRBJ1-3; weak D call: TRBD1 (6 bases). This CDR3 contains 15 residues. Trimming left V 5 bases short and J 0 bases short, with 14 bases between. Germline values: CDR1 SQVTM, CDR2 ANQGSEA. CDR3 DNA sequence: TGCAGCGTTCGGAGGGGGACCGACTCTGGAAACACCATATATTTT. This sequence encodes CSVRRGTDSGNTIYF.

Only a few counts were recorded for this clone. This chain connects TRBV18 to TRBJ2-1; D is unclear. The CDR3 sequence is 13 residues long. Trimming removed 3 bases at V and 9 bases at J, with 12 bases between. CDR1 and CDR2 from the germline V gene are KGHSH and LQKENI. The CDR3 here is CASSPPTWSEQFF. The CDR3 coding sequence is TGTGCCAGCTCACCCCCGACCTGGAGTGAGCAGTTCTTC.

The V and J genes are TRBV19 and TRBJ2-7; 7 bases agree with TRBD1. The CDR3 has 13 amino acids. V shed 2 bases and J 3 bases; nucleotides not matched to a gene: 1. In germline, CDR1 is LNHDA, CDR2 SQIVND (reference sequence). The CDR3, as DNA: TGTGCCAGTAGTATAAACAGGGGCTACGAGCAGTACTTC. Its translation: CASSINRGYEQYF.

The chain links TRBV18 to TRBJ1-4, with 7 nucleotides matching TRBD1. With V trimmed by 2 bases and J by 0 bases, 6 bases remained unmatched. The CDR3 is 17 amino acids. Germline lookup yields CDR1 KGHSH and CDR2 LQKENI. CDR3 nucleotides: TGTGCCAGCTCACCAGAGGGGGCTTTTTCAACTAATGAAAAACTGTTTTTT. This encodes CASSPEGAFSTNEKLFF. The full variable domain, in which reference TRBV18 and TRBJ1-4 provide the parts outside the CDR3, is NAGVMQNPRHLVRRRGQEARLRCSPMKGHSHVYWYRQLPEEGLKFMVYLQKENIIDESGMPKERFSAEFPKEGPSILRIQQVVRGDSAAYFCASSPEGAFSTNEKLFFGSGTQLSVL.

The chain joins TRBV10-2 to TRBJ2-7; TRBD1 aligns across 11 bases. The length of the CDR3 is 14 residues. From germline, CDR1 is WSHSY and CDR2 SAAADI. Trimming cost V 6 bases and J 5 bases; bases outside gene matches: 6. This chain's CDR3 is CASSRDRGYDEQYF. Here the CDR3 DNA reads TGCGCCAGCAGCAGGGACAGGGGGTATGACGAGCAGTACTTC.